These 28 T cell receptor beta chains were all obtained from the same sample, sequenced in a study of control samples from healthy donors and cancer patients. The data were produced by immunoSEQ multiplex PCR, yet TCRdb's version contains in-frame clones alone and is incomplete. The sample carries roughly 120,000 clones, 80% to 90% recorded once. Sequencing was done on a sample of blood. The receptors derive from a woman aged 45 to 65 in good health.

The V gene is TRBV7-9, the J gene TRBJ1-2; D is perhaps TRBD1 (5 bases). The V end was cut by 2 bases, the J end by 4 bases, with 14 bases between. CDR3 size: 15 residues. The germline V gene has CDR1 SEHNR and CDR2 FQNEAQ (reference sequence). The chain's CDR3 is CASSLFGASIYGYTF. CDR3 nucleotides: TGTGCCAGCAGCTTATTCGGGGCCAGCATCTATGGCTACACCTTC.

J is TRBJ1-5 and V is TRBV7-2, with TRBD1 as a possible D gene (5 bases). Germline-derived CDR1 and CDR2 are SGHTA and FQGNSA. Trimming stripped 11 bases from V and 7 bases from J, with 12 bases between. This CDR3 contains 11 residues. CDR3 bases: TGTGCCTGTGGAAGGGGACAGCCCCAGCATTTT. Translating it yields CACGRGQPQHF.

The chain recombines TRBV2 with TRBJ1-4; D gene unclear. Germline CDR1 SNHLY, CDR2 FYNNEI. The CDR3 spans 13 residues. V was clipped by 8 bases and J by 4 bases, with 11 bases between them. CDR3 bases: TGTGCCAGCCGGGGAGGCCTTAATGAAAAACTGTTTTTT. It encodes CASRGGLNEKLFF.

The chain employs TRBV7-7 and TRBJ2-5; 8 bases align to TRBD2. The CDR3 contains 15 residues. Germline CDR1 is SSHAT and CDR2 is FNYEAQ (reference sequence). The V and J ends lost 3 bases and 5 bases, in that order; junction bases with no gene match: 8. As DNA, the CDR3 is TGTGCCAGCAGCTTCAGAGCGGGAGCGGGGGAGACCCAGTACTTC. Translation: CASSFRAGAGETQYF.

This clone was counted once. The rearrangement uses TRBV6-2 or TRBV6-3 and TRBJ2-7; 7 bases map to TRBD2. The CDR3 runs 14 residues. Trimming cost V 5 bases and J 6 bases; bases outside gene matches: 10. Germline CDR1 and CDR2: MNHEY and SVGEGT. CDR3 in amino acids: CASSISGGSTEQYV. The CDR3 DNA reads as TGTGCCAGCAGTATTTCCGGCGGGAGTACCGAGCAGTACGTC.

This chain joins TRBV12-3 or TRBV12-4 and TRBJ1-1; unclear D gene. V dropped 8 bases and J dropped 6 bases, with 10 bases sitting between them. The CDR3 extends over 11 amino acids. In DNA form, the CDR3 reads TGTGCCAGCGGTCTGCAGGCTGAAGCTTTCTTT. As protein: CASGLQAEAFF.

The CDR3, as DNA: TGTGCCAGCAGCGCTGCGTGGGGGGCCAACGTCCTGACTTTC. Its protein product is CASSAAWGANVLTF. The chain has TRBV9 and TRBJ2-6, with D hard to call. CDR3 size: 14 residues. Looked up from germline, CDR1 is SGDLS and CDR2 is YYNGEE. Between the trimmed V and J ends, which lost 3 bases and 4 bases, there was a span of 8 bases. The full variable domain, with the rest looked up from reference TRBV9 and TRBJ2-6, is DSGVTQTPKHLITATGQRVTLRCSPRSGDLSVYWYQQSLDQGLQFLIQYYNGEERAKGNILERFSAQQFPDLHSELNLSSLELGDSALYFCASSAAWGANVLTFGAGSRLTVL.

J is TRBJ1-2 and V is TRBV3-1 (or the pseudogene TRBV3-2); 9 bases are a match to TRBD1. V lost 4 bases and J lost 6; bases outside the gene matches: 3. This CDR3 is 13 amino acids long. From germline, CDR1 is LGHDT and CDR2 YNNKEL (reference sequence). CDR3 in amino acids: CASSPGQGNGYTF. CDR3 bases: TGTGCCAGCAGCCCGGGACAGGGAAATGGCTACACCTTC.

The chain carries TRBV29-1 and TRBJ1-3; no clear D gene. V was cut by 7 bases and J by 4 bases, with 11 bases left in between. Germline V gene data show CDR1 as SQVTM and CDR2 as ANQGSEA. The CDR3 sequence is 12 residues long. This CDR3 reads CSAGRGGNTIYF. In DNA, the CDR3 is TGCAGCGCTGGACGAGGCGGAAACACCATATATTTT. The complete variable domain, with remaining parts taken from reference TRBV29-1 and TRBJ1-3, reads SAVISQKPSRDICQRGTSLTIQCQVDSQVTMMFWYRQQPGQSLTLIATANQGSEATYESGFVIDKFPISRPNLTFSTLTVSNMSPEDSSIYLCSAGRGGNTIYFGEGSWLTVV.

V usage is TRBV27 and J usage is TRBJ1-2, with 9 bases matching TRBD1. CDR3 length: 15 amino acids. The germline CDR1 and CDR2 sequences are MNHEY and SMNVEV (reference sequence). After removal of 6 bases from V and 6 bases from J, the junction contained 11 bases not matched to a gene. Written as DNA, the CDR3 is TGTGCCAGCAGCGGGACAGGGTATTATCTTAATGGCTACACCTTC. Translating gives CASSGTGYYLNGYTF.

This chain links TRBV6-2 or TRBV6-3 with TRBJ2-3, with 10 bases aligning to TRBD2. J lost 7 bases, V lost 0 bases, and 16 bases had no gene match. Per germline, CDR1 MNHEY and CDR2 SVGEGT. CDR3 size: 19 residues. The CDR3 DNA reads as TGTGCCAGCAGTTACTCCCCGTGGATGGAGCGGGAGGGCCCGAATACGCAGTATTTT. Amino acids: CASSYSPWMEREGPNTQYF.

J is TRBJ1-3 and V is TRBV6-5; D perhaps matches TRBD1 (5 bases). The CDR3 is made up of 15 amino acids. CDR1 is MNHEY, CDR2 SVGAGI, per germline. With 6 bases removed from V and 0 bases from J, the gap between germline ends came to 12 bases. Here the CDR3 DNA reads TGTGCCAGCAGCACGGGACGAGCCTCTGGAAACACCATATATTTT. The encoded protein is CASSTGRASGNTIYF.

V is TRBV2 and J is TRBJ2-1, with D perhaps being TRBD1 or TRBD2 (5 bases each). CDR1 and CDR2 (germline): SNHLY, FYNNEI. The ends were cut back, 9 bases at V and 4 bases at J, with 10 bases in the middle. This CDR3 has 12 amino acids. CDR3 sequence reads: CARGTSYNEQFF. Written as DNA, the CDR3 is TGTGCCAGGGGGACCTCGTACAATGAGCAGTTCTTC.

The chain uses TRBV9 and TRBJ2-2; 12 nucleotides agree with TRBD2. Looked up from germline, CDR1 is SGDLS and CDR2 is YYNGEE. V was clipped by 2 bases and J by 5 bases; unmatched bases: 10. The CDR3 is 18 amino acids. The CDR3 DNA sequence: TGTGCCAGCAGCGTGCTTCCTAGCGGGAGGGCTTATACCGGGGAGCTGTTTTTT. This gives the protein CASSVLPSGRAYTGELFF.

The chain is built from TRBV6-5 and TRBJ1-4, with TRBD1 matching over 7 bases. The V segment lost 0 bases and the J segment 6 bases; nucleotides outside the gene matches: 4. This CDR3 comprises 15 residues. Germline CDR1 MNHEY, CDR2 SVGAGI. The CDR3 bases are TGTGCCAGCAGTTACTCGACAGGGCGGCATGAAAAACTGTTTTTT. Translated, it gives CASSYSTGRHEKLFF.

This chain connects TRBV5-6 to TRBJ2-2; no reliable D call. There are 15 residues in the CDR3. In germline, CDR1 is SGHDT, CDR2 YYEEEE. The V end lost 2 bases, the J end lost 10 bases, and 18 bases lay between the germline ends. Here the CDR3 DNA reads TGTGCCAGCAGCTTTGTCGGATCGTTTAAAGAGGAGCTGTTTTTT. This sequence encodes CASSFVGSFKEELFF.

The chain employs TRBV7-9 and TRBJ1-4; D is unclear. Germline lookup yields CDR1 SEHNR and CDR2 FQNEAQ (reference sequence). The CDR3 is made up of 14 amino acids. Between the trimmed V and J ends, which lost 5 bases and 4 bases, there was a span of 11 bases. This CDR3 is CASSLADDNEKLFF. CDR3 DNA: TGTGCCAGCAGCCTGGCGGATGATAATGAAAAACTGTTTTTT.

This clone was seen just once. The chain employs TRBV7-3 and TRBJ2-1, with D perhaps TRBD1 or TRBD2 (5 bases each). Germline CDR1 and CDR2: SGHTA and FQGTGA. V dropped 4 bases and J dropped 4 bases, with 11 bases sitting between them. This CDR3 is built from 14 residues. The CDR3 protein is CASSSTGGYNEQFF. The CDR3 nucleotides read TGTGCCAGCAGCTCAACAGGAGGTTACAATGAGCAGTTCTTC.

This CDR3 reads CASSRPLGVDYGYTF. The CDR3 DNA sequence: TGTGCCAGCAGCCGCCCCCTAGGGGTGGACTATGGCTACACCTTC. V gene TRBV7-9 combines with J gene TRBJ1-2, with D possibly being TRBD1 (5 bases). Trimming shortened V by 5 bases and J by 3 bases, and 16 bases separated the two germline ends. The CDR3 has 15 residues. Germline V gene data show CDR1 as SEHNR and CDR2 as FQNEAQ (reference sequence).

V usage is TRBV19 and J usage is TRBJ1-6; 10 bases line up with TRBD1. CDR1 and CDR2 (germline): LNHDA, SQIVND (reference sequence). V trimming: 6 bases; J trimming: 5 bases; junction bases outside the gene matches: 7. This CDR3 is 16 amino acids long. CDR3 loop: CASSAFGQGDNSPLHF. CDR3 DNA sequence: TGTGCCAGTAGCGCCTTCGGACAGGGGGATAATTCACCCCTCCACTTT.

The V call is TRBV29-1, the J call TRBJ1-1; 8 nucleotides align to TRBD1. Trimming removed 5 bases from V and 4 bases from J; junction bases left unmatched: 9. CDR1 SQVTM and CDR2 ANQGSEA come from the germline V gene. The CDR3 consists of 14 residues. CDR3 in DNA: TGCAGCGTTCCCCTCAGGGGGCGCGCCACTGAAGCTTTCTTT. Protein: CSVPLRGRATEAFF.

The genes are TRBV9 and TRBJ2-2, with D hard to call. CDR3 size: 11 residues. The V end was cut by 1 base, the J end by 8 bases, with 3 bases between. Germline V gene data show CDR1 as SGDLS and CDR2 as YYNGEE. CDR3 loop: CASSVYGELFF. The CDR3 DNA reads as TGTGCCAGCAGCGTATATGGGGAGCTGTTTTTT.

V is TRBV12-3 or TRBV12-4 and J is TRBJ2-7; D unresolved. This CDR3 is 13 amino acids long. V was trimmed by 3 bases and J by 2 bases, leaving 8 bases between them. This chain's CDR3 is CASSFTRPYEQYF. The CDR3 coding sequence is TGTGCCAGCAGTTTCACCCGTCCCTACGAGCAGTACTTC.

The chain recombines TRBV27 with TRBJ1-5; D might be TRBD1 (5 bases). In germline, CDR1 is MNHEY, CDR2 SMNVEV (reference sequence). With 3 bases removed from V and 5 bases from J, the gap between germline ends came to 14 bases. The CDR3 loop spans 15 amino acids. CDR3 in DNA: TGTGCCAGCAGTTTTGGAGGGTCGGGGGATCAGCCCCAGCATTTT. It is translated as CASSFGGSGDQPQHF.

The table lists this clone with a count of one. The chain has TRBV30 and TRBJ2-4; TRBD1 matches 8 bases. In germline, CDR1 is GTSNPN, CDR2 SVGIG (reference sequence). CDR3 length: 14 residues. Unmatched junction bases numbered 6, after V lost 4 bases and J lost 4 bases. The CDR3 DNA sequence: TGTGCCTGGATTCTCAGGGGGCCTAAAAACATTCAGTACTTC. The encoded protein is CAWILRGPKNIQYF.

The chain links TRBV30 to TRBJ2-3, with TRBD2 matching over 7 bases. CDR1 is GTSNPN, CDR2 SVGIG, per germline (reference sequence). The CDR3 length is 13 residues. After removal of 0 bases from V and 10 bases from J, the junction contained 7 bases not matched to a gene. CDR3 sequence reads: CAWSVSRGSAQYF. CDR3 nucleotides: TGTGCCTGGAGTGTAAGTCGCGGGAGTGCGCAGTATTTT.

This chain uses TRBV7-2 with TRBJ2-5; D may match TRBD1 or TRBD2 (6 bases each). Deletions cut 4 bases from V and 7 bases from J, with 16 bases between. This CDR3 region has 14 residues. CDR1 is SGHTA and CDR2 is FQGNSA in the germline V gene. The CDR3 region is CASSSEGGSGTQYF. The CDR3 nucleotides are TGTGCCAGCAGCTCCGAAGGGGGGTCAGGGACCCAGTACTTC.

The gene calls are TRBV10-3 and TRBJ1-5, with D perhaps matching TRBD1 (5 bases). CDR1 is ENHRY, CDR2 SYGVKD, per germline. The CDR3 sequence is 12 residues long. V was shortened by 8 bases and J by 4 bases, with 9 bases between the two germline ends. CDR3 in DNA: TGTGCCATCGGGACTTCGAATCAGCCCCAGCATTTT. Protein sequence: CAIGTSNQPQHF.